One sample yielded the 11 T cell receptor beta chains listed below, sequenced in a study of Graves' ophthalmopathy and Graves' hyperthyroidism listed by TCRdb under 2018. TCRdb records Illumina HiSeq 2000 as the sequencer. TCR beta CDR3 regions were amplified from RNA transcripts for repertoire sequencing. A first-round RT-PCR used HTBI primers with the Qiagen OneStep RT-PCR kit, followed by a second-round multiplex PCR, size selection and purification. The public reads were reprocessed in TCRdb via fastp at Q25 and MiXCR, keeping in-frame beta chains. Records with the same CDR3 protein are collapsed into one entry carrying the most frequent genes and DNA. This sample gives hundreds of thousands of distinct CDR3 sequences in total; about 41% of them show up just once. The ten top clones hold more than 2.5% of the sample. The specimen was peripheral blood. Source of these receptors: an adult man with Graves' ophthalmopathy.

This clonotype was detected ten times or more. V and J are TRBV7-2 and TRBJ2-2; D is unclear. Germline values: CDR1 SGHTA, CDR2 FQGNSA. V was shortened by 5 bases and J by 1 base, with 8 bases between the two germline ends. CDR3 length: 14 residues. In DNA, the CDR3 is TGTGCCAGCAGCCTCCGCATGAACACCGGGGAGCTGTTTTTT. Protein sequence: CASSLRMNTGELFF.

DNA for the CDR3: TGTGCCAGCTCACCACAACCGGCGGCCAGGGGGCTCTACGAGCAGTACTTC. This encodes CASSPQPAARGLYEQYF. The chain links TRBV2 to TRBJ2-5; 8 nucleotides line up with TRBD1. Gene TRBJ2-7 matches the end of the DNA better, so the J call may be wrong. Germline CDR1 SNHLY, CDR2 FYNNEI. The CDR3 sequence is 17 residues long.

In its sample, this clonotype was seen a few times. The gene calls are TRBV19 and TRBJ1-3, with 8 bases that match TRBD1. The CDR3 sequence is 18 residues long. V gave up 7 bases and J gave up 0 bases; unmatched junction bases: 14. Looked up from germline, CDR1 is LNHDA and CDR2 is SQIVND (reference sequence). This chain's CDR3 is CASNPGQAVPYSGNTIYF. CDR3 coding DNA: TGTGCCAGTAACCCGGGACAGGCCGTTCCATACTCTGGAAACACCATATATTTT.

On this clonotype: This could be a read error, since a much larger clone is one nucleotide away. The genes are TRBV5-1 and TRBJ2-7; D is possibly TRBD2 (6 bases). The ends were cut back, 0 bases at V and 7 bases at J, with 11 bases in the middle. The germline V gene encodes CDR1 SGHRS and CDR2 YFSETQ. The CDR3 is 13 residues long. The CDR3 DNA follows: TGCGCCAGCAGCTTGGCCGGCGGGACGGAGCAGTACGTC. Translation gives CASSLAGGTEQYV.

This clonotype was observed many times. This chain joins TRBV19 and TRBJ1-4; D unclear. CDR3 size: 15 residues. Germline V gene lookup returns CDR1 LNHDA and CDR2 SQIVND (reference sequence). V was trimmed by 3 bases and J by 0 bases, leaving 8 bases between them. In nucleotides, the CDR3 is TGTGCCAGTAGTATCCAGATCACAACTAATGAAAAACTGTTTTTT. Translated, it gives CASSIQITTNEKLFF.

This clonotype appeared many times. The chain links TRBV19 to TRBJ2-6; no clear D. This CDR3 is built from 13 residues. CDR1 and CDR2 (germline): LNHDA, SQIVND (reference sequence). V lost 8 bases and J lost 0, with 5 bases in between. In nucleotides, the CDR3 is TGTGCCAGTTTTAGCTCTGGGGCCAACGTCCTGACTTTC. It encodes CASFSSGANVLTF. Full variable domain (missing parts from reference TRBV19 and TRBJ2-6): DGGITQSPKYLFRKEGQNVTLSCEQNLNHDAMYWYRQDPGQGLRLIYYSQIVNDFQKGDIAEGYSVSREKKESFPLTVTSAQKNPTAFYLCASFSSGANVLTFGAGSRLTVL.

The chain employs TRBV11-2 and TRBJ2-7; D is ambiguous. Germline V gene data show CDR1 as SGHAT and CDR2 as FQNNGV. This CDR3 comprises 15 residues. The V gene lost 4 bases and the J gene lost 3 bases, with 16 bases spanning the gap. For the CDR3, the DNA is TGTGCCAGCAGCTCCCAGAACAGAAATTTCTACGAGCAGTACTTC. Residues: CASSSQNRNFYEQYF.

This clonotype has at least ten counts. The CDR3 sequence is CASSEDYEQYF. CDR3 bases: TGTGCCAGCAGTGAGGACTACGAGCAGTACTTC. The chain has TRBV2 and TRBJ2-7; D unclear. CDR3 length: 11 residues. Trimming took off 3 bases at V and 3 bases at J, with 3 bases between the two ends. The germline V gene has CDR1 SNHLY and CDR2 FYNNEI.

This clonotype has a count of ten or more. The J gene is TRBJ1-4, the V gene TRBV6-1; D ambiguous. Trimming cost V 5 bases and J 5 bases, with 15 bases left between them. The CDR3 has 15 residues. Germline values: CDR1 MNHNS, CDR2 SASEGT. The CDR3 sequence: CASSPYGGTNEKLFF. The CDR3 DNA follows: TGTGCCAGCAGTCCCTACGGAGGAACGAATGAAAAACTGTTTTTT.

The genes are TRBV15 and TRBJ2-7; 7 bases line up with TRBD2. The last part of the DNA fits TRBJ2-1 better; the J call may be wrong. Per the germline V gene, CDR1 is LNHNV and CDR2 is YYDKDF (reference sequence). This CDR3 is built from 19 residues. The CDR3 reads CATSRVKAGTIAAYNEQFF. The DNA of the CDR3 is TGTGCCACCAGCAGAGTCAAAGCGGGGACTATTGCGGCTTACAATGAGCAGTTCTTC.

This clonotype was picked up one time. This chain uses TRBV9 with TRBJ1-3; 9 bases line up with TRBD1. Germline-derived CDR1 and CDR2 are SGDLS and YYNGEE. J gave up 3 bases and V 4 bases, and 2 bases lay outside the gene matches. CDR3 length equals 14 residues. This CDR3 is CASSTGGVGNTIYF. CDR3 DNA sequence: TGTGCCAGCAGCACAGGGGGCGTTGGAAACACCATATATTTT.